This TCR beta chain was recorded in a study of chemoradiotherapy in HPV16-positive cancers (dated by TCRdb to the early 2020s). At the level of the whole study: Candidate HPV-specific T-cell clones and common TCR motifs were defined by functional T-cell assays performed on cells from two HPV16-positive patients. The study set out to ask whether T-cell immunity against the HPV oncoproteins E6 and E7 changes over the course of chemoradiotherapy and whether that immunity affects survival. The candidate HPV-specific TCRs and motifs were then tracked in TCR repertoires from 86 patients with HPV-related cancers.

A note on this clone: No antigen is known for it. No base qualities exist here, and no much larger clone lies one base off it.

Repertoires were sampled repeatedly over the course of chemoradiotherapy so that clonal expansion in the tumor microenvironment could be followed. Trimming removed 4 bases from V and 1 base from J, leaving 16 bases between the germline ends. CDR1 and CDR2 are drawn from the germline V gene: SGHRS, YFSETQ. The CDR3 holds 16 amino acids from the cysteine to the phenylalanine. Solely the CDR3 DNA is kept, with 48 bases framed from the first base. The paper's findings and limits, for the study overall: Expansion of candidate HPV-specific clones and E7-related TCR motifs was observed in the tumor microenvironment during treatment, whereas no such expansion was observed for non-HPV-specific T cells. In HPV16-positive patients, expansion of HPV-responsive T cells during chemoradiotherapy was associated with improved recurrence-free survival. The functional definition of HPV-specific T cells was derived from only two HPV16-positive patients, and the survival association was reported for HPV16-positive patients.

The library relied on the immunoSEQ multiplex PCR assay. TCRdb took this table from immuneACCESS and kept in-frame rearrangements with V and J called. Such tables lack part of the clones; where checked against another copy, unresolved V genes explain under half of the gap, and the rest is unexplained. The sample contains about 6,600 clones, around 85% of them found a single time. The top ten clonotypes cover about 7.6% of the sample. The TCR comes from a human donor with HPV-associated anogenital cancer. The sample was tumor tissue, taken from a patient who underwent chemoradiotherapy. Rearrangement joined TRBV5-1 to TRBJ2-3, with the D segment identity uncertain. The CDR3 reads as follows: CASSVPHGLGTDTQYF. The DNA sequence follows: TGCGCCAGCAGCGTCCCCCACGGGTTGGGCACAGATACGCAGTATTTT.